In this sample, the clone carrying this T cell receptor (beta chain) turned up many times. Its specificity is not known. The sorted libraries took over 750,000 CD4+ or CD8+ T cells. This entry is derived from a study of neurological immune-mediated disorders. Study-level points and caveats: When the repertoires were sorted by phylogenetic grouping, those of 18 of 34 multiple sclerosis patients ended up in one related-CDR3 cluster, a possible signature.

5'RACE generated cDNA with 10-nucleotide random UMIs. TCRdb reprocessed the 5' RACE reads with MiXCR, giving one entry per CDR3 protein. The sample has 40,000 to 55,000 distinct CDR3 sequences, around 5.3% seen once. The sequenced material came from CD4+ T cells from blood. The TCR comes from a woman aged 18-29 years with multiple sclerosis.

The CDR3 loop reads CAISGRGDQPQHF. The CDR3 DNA reads as TGTGCCATCAGCGGCAGGGGCGATCAGCCCCAGCATTTT. The chain carries TRBV10-3 and TRBJ1-5, with a weak D call TRBD1 (6 bases). This CDR3 spans 13 amino acids. Germline assignment: CDR1 ENHRY and CDR2 SYGVKD. Trimming shortened V by 6 bases and J by 5 bases, and 11 bases separated the two germline ends.